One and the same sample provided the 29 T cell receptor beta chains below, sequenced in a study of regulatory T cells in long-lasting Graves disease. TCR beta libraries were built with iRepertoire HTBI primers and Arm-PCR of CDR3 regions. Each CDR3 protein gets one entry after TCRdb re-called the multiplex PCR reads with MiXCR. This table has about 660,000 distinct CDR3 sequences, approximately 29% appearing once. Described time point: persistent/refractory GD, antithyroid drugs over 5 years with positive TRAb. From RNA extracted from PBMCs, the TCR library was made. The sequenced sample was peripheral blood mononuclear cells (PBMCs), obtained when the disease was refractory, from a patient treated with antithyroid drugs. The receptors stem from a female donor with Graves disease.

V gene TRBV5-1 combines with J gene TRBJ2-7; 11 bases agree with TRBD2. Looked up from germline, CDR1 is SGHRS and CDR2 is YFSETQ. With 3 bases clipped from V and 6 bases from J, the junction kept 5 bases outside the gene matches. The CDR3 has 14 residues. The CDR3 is CASSSIAGGGEQYF. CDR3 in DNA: TGCGCCAGCAGCTCGATAGCGGGAGGGGGCGAGCAGTACTTC.

The CDR3 DNA reads as TGTGCCAGCAGCTTGGATTTCCAGGGGCTCCCCCTGGAAGCTTTCTTT. Its translation is CASSLDFQGLPLEAFF. J is TRBJ1-1 and V is TRBV5-6, with D perhaps matching TRBD1 (6 bases). The CDR3 extends over 16 amino acids. With 0 bases removed from V and 8 bases from J, the gap between germline ends came to 20 bases. Per the germline V gene, CDR1 is SGHDT and CDR2 is YYEEEE.

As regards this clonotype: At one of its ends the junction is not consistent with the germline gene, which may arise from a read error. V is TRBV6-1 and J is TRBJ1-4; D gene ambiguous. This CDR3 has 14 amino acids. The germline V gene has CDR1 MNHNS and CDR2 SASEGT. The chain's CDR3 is CASRDGATNGKLFF. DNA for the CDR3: TGTGCCAGCAGAGACGGTGCAACTAATGGAAAACTGTTTTTT.

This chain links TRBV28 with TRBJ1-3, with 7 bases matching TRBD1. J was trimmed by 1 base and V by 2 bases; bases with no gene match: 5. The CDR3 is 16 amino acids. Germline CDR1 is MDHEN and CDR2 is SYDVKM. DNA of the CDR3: TGTGCCAGCAGTTTAACCCAGACAGGGTCTGGAAACACCATATATTTT. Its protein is CASSLTQTGSGNTIYF.

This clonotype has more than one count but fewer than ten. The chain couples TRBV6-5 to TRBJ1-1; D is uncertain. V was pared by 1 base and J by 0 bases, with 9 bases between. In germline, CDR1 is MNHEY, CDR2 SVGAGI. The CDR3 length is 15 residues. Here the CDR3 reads CASSYFRTVNTEAFF. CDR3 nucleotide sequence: TGTGCCAGCAGTTACTTTAGGACGGTGAACACTGAAGCTTTCTTT.

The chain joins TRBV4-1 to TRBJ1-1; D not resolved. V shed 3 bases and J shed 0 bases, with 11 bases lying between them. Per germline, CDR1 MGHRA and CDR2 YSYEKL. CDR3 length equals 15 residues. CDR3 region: CASSQFWELNTEAFF. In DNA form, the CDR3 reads TGCGCCAGCAGCCAGTTCTGGGAACTGAACACTGAAGCTTTCTTT.

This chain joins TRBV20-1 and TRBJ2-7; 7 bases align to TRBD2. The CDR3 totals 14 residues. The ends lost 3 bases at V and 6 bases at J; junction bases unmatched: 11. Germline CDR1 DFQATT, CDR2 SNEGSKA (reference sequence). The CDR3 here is CSASYPGGGREQYF. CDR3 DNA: TGCAGTGCTAGCTATCCGGGAGGAGGTCGCGAGCAGTACTTC.

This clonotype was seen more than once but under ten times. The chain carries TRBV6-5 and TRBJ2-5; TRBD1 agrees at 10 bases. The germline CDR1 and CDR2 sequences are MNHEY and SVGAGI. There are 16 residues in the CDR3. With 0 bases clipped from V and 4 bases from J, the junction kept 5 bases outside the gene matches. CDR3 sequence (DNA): TGTGCCAGCAGTTACTCGTGGACAGGGGGGGGAGAGACCCAGTACTTC. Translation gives CASSYSWTGGGETQYF.

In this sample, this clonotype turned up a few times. CDR3 sequence reads: CASSPGQLGNQPQHF. The CDR3 DNA reads as TGTGCCAGCAGCCCTGGACAGCTAGGCAATCAGCCCCAGCATTTT. This chain joins TRBV3-1 and TRBJ1-5; TRBD1 might be the D (6 bases). CDR3 length: 15 residues. The V gene lost 4 bases and the J gene lost 2 bases, with 12 bases spanning the gap. Germline V gene data show CDR1 as LGHDT and CDR2 as YNNKEL (reference sequence).

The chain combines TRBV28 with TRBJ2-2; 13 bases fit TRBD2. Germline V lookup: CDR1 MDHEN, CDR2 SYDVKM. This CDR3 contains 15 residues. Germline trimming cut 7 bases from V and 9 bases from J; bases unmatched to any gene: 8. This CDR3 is CASTPGLAGTRELFF. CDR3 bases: TGTGCCAGCACCCCGGGACTAGCGGGAACCCGGGAGCTGTTTTTT.

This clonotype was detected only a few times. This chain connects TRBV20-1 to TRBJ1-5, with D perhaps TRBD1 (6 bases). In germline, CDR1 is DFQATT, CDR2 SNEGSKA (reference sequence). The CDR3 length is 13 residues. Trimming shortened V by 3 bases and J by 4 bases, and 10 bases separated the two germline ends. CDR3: CSASWRGNQPQHF. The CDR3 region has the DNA TGCAGTGCTAGCTGGAGGGGGAATCAGCCCCAGCATTTT.

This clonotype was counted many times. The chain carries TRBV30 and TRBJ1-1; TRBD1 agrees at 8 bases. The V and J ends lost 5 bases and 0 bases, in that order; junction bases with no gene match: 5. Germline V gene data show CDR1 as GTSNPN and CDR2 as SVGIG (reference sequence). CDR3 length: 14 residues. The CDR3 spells CAWGRTGMNTEAFF. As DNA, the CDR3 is TGTGCCTGGGGTAGGACAGGGATGAACACTGAAGCTTTCTTT. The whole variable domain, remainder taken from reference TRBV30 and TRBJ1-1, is SQTIHQWPATLVQPVGSPLSLECTVEGTSNPNLYWYRQAAGRGLQLLFYSVGIGQISSEVPQNLSASRPQDRQFILSSKKLLLSDSGFYLCAWGRTGMNTEAFFGQGTRLTVV.

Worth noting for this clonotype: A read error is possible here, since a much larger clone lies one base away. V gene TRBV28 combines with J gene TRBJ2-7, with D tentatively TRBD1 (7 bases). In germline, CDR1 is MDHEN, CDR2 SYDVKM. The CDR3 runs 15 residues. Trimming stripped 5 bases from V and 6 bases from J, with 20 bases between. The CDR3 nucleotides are TGTGCCAGCAGTAGGGGTCGTGGGCGGGACAGCGAGCAGTACTTC. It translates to CASSRGRGRDSEQYF.

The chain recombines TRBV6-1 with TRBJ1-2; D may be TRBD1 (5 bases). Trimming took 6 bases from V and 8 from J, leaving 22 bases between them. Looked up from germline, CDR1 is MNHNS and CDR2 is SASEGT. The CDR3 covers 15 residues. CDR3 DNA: TGTGCCAGCAGAAGAGCTTCGGGGGGTTATGACGGCTACACCTTC. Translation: CASRRASGGYDGYTF.

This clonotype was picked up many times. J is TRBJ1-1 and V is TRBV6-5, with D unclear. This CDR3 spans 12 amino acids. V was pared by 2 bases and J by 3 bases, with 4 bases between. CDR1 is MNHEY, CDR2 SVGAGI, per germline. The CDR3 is CASSYPDTEAFF. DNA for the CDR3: TGTGCCAGCAGTTACCCCGACACTGAAGCTTTCTTT.

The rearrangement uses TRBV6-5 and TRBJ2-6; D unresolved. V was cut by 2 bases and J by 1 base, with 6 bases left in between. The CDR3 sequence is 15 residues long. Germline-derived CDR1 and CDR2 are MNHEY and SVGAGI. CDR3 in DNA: TGTGCCAGCAGTTACAGGGTTTCTGGGGCCAACGTCCTGACTTTC. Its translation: CASSYRVSGANVLTF.

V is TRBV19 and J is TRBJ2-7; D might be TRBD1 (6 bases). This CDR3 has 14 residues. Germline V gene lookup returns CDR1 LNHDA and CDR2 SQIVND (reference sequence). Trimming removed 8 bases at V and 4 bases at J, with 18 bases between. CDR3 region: CASSDRGQGYEQYF. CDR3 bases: TGTGCCAGTTCGGACCGGGGACAAGGTTACGAGCAGTACTTC.

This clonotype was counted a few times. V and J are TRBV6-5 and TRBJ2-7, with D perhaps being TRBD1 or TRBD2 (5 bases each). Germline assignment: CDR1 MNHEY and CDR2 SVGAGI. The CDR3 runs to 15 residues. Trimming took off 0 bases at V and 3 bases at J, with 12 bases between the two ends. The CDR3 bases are TGTGCCAGCAGTTACTCGACAGCGGCTTTCTACGAGCAGTACTTC. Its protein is CASSYSTAAFYEQYF.

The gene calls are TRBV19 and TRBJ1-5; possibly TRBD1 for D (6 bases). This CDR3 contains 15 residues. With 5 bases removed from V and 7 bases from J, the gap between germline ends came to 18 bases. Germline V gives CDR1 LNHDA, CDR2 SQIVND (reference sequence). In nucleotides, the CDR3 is TGTGCCAGTAGTCCCTTGGACAGTCGAGACCAGCCCCAGCATTTT. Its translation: CASSPLDSRDQPQHF.

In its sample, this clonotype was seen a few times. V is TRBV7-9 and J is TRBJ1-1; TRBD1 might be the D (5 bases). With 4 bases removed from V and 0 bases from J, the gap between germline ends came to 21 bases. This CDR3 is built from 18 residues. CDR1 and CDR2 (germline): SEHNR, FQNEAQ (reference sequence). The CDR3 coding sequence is TGTGCCAGCAGCTCCGGGACCCCAGGCCGACTAATGAACACTGAAGCTTTCTTT. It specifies CASSSGTPGRLMNTEAFF.

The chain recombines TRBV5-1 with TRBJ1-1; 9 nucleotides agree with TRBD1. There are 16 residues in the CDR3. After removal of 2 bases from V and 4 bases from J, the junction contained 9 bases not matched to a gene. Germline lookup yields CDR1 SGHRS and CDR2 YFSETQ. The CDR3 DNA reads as TGCGCCAGCAGCTTCCTTACAGGGGGCCCCGGCACTGAAGCTTTCTTT. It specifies CASSFLTGGPGTEAFF.

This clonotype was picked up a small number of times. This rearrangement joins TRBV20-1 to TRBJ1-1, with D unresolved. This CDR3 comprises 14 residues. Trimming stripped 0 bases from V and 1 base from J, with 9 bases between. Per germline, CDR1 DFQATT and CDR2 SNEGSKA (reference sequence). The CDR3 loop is CSARDNGGNTEAFF. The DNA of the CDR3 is TGCAGTGCTAGAGATAACGGAGGGAACACTGAAGCTTTCTTT.

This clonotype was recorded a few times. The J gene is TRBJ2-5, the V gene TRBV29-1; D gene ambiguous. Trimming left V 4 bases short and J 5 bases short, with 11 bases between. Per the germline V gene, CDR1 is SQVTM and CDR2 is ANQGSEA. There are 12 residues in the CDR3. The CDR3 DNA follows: TGCAGCGTTGTGGCCCCCGGGGAGACCCAGTACTTC. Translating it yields CSVVAPGETQYF.

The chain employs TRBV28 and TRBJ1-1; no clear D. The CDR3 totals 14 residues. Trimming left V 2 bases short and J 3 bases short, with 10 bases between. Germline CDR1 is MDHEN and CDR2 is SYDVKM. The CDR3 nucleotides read TGTGCCAGCAGTTTAACCGGGGAGGACACTGAAGCTTTCTTT. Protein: CASSLTGEDTEAFF.

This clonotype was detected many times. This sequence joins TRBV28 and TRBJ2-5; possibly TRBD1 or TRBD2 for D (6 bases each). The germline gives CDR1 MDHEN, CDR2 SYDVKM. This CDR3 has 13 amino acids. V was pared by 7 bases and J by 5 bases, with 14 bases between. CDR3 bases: TGTGCCAGCACGACGGGGGCTAGGGAGACCCAGTACTTC. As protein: CASTTGARETQYF.

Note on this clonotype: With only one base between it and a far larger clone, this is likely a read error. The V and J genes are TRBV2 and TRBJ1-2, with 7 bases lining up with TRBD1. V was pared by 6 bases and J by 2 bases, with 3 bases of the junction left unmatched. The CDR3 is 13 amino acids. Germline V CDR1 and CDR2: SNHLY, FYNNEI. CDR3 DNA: TGTGCCAGCAGACTGGACAGGAACTATGGCTACACCTTC. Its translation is CASRLDRNYGYTF.

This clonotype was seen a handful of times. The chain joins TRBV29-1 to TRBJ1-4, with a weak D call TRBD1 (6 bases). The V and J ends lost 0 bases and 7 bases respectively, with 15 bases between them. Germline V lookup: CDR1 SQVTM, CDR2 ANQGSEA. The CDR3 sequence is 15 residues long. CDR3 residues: CSVEDGGAVGEKLFF. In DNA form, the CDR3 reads TGCAGCGTTGAAGATGGGGGGGCAGTGGGTGAAAAACTGTTTTTT.

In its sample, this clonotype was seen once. The CDR3 protein is CASSYGQGALQQYF. CDR3 sequence (DNA): TGTGCCAGCAGTTACGGGCAGGGGGCTCTCCAGCAGTACTTC. This chain joins TRBV6-5 and TRBJ2-7, with 8 bases matching TRBD1. This CDR3 spans 14 amino acids. Losses at the gene ends were 2 bases for V and 8 bases for J; bases not matched to a gene: 8. Per germline, CDR1 MNHEY and CDR2 SVGAGI.

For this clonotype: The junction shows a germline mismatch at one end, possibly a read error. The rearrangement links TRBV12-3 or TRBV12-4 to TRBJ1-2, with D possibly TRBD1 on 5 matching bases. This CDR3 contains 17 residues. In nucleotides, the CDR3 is TGTGCCAGTAGTTCCAGAGGGGTAAAGGGCCTGGGCTATGGCTACACCTTC. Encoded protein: CASSSRGVKGLGYGYTF.